The clone carrying this T cell receptor (beta chain) was observed at least ten times. Its antigen is as yet unknown. The data are from a study of early T cells in non-severe SARS-CoV-2 infection. Broader study findings: Anti-spike CD8 responses were favored by VDJdb matching, which missed private and CD4 specificities.

Unique molecular identifiers were attached to individual cDNA molecules. One entry per CDR3 protein results from TCRdb running MiXCR on the 5' RACE reads. The sample records over 15,000 distinct CDR3 sequences, roughly 5% being singletons. CDR1 and CDR2 from the germline V gene are SQVTM and ANQGSEA. The CDR3 has 15 amino acids. V usage is TRBV29-1 and J usage is TRBJ2-1; 12 nucleotides agree with TRBD2. This clonotype was obtained from an adult who was a healthcare worker with PCR-confirmed SARS-CoV-2 infection or an uninfected control (not recorded which). Sample: whole blood. For the CDR3, the DNA is TGCAGTGTCCCGATCTGGACTAGCGGGAACAATGAGCAGTTCTTC. Translating gives CSVPIWTSGNNEQFF.